This T cell receptor beta chain was sequenced during a study of blood T cell repertoires in COVID-19. Background on the study: PBMCs, B-cell-depleted T cells, or T cells provided the cDNA or gDNA that made up the material.

This clone showed up just once. Clones were sequenced by immunoSEQ multiplex PCR, and TCRdb holds only the in-frame ones, with some missing. The table has around 180,000 clones, about 85% seen once; the top ten hold 6.9%. Trimming took off 6 bases at V and 3 bases at J, with 15 bases between the two ends. The CDR3 contains 13 residues. Germline-derived CDR1 and CDR2 are SQVTM and ANQGSEA. Material: peripheral blood. This chain connects TRBV29-1 to TRBJ2-7, with D tentatively TRBD1 (6 bases). The sequence was obtained from an elderly man with COVID-19, enrolled during active disease. CDR3 in amino acids: CSVTGTSFYEQYF. The CDR3, as DNA: TGCAGCGTCACCGGGACATCATTCTACGAGCAGTACTTC.